Sequencing of this TCR beta chain was carried out in a study of HIV-infected children after antiretroviral therapy interruption. Turning to the study itself: For the interruption arm, samples span week 0 through about 3 years after study end.

Germline V CDR1 and CDR2: LGHDT, YNNKEL (reference sequence). The CDR3 runs to 14 residues. This clonotype has ten or more counts. A read error may produce the germline difference seen at one junction end. A 3' RACE protocol on RNA, with unique molecular identifiers, produced the TCR library. MiXCR, applied by TCRdb to the 3' RACE reads, yields one record per CDR3 protein. Among 40,000 or so distinct CDR3 sequences, more than 6.5% were seen once, and the ten largest hold approximately 1%. The treatment is: PENTA 11 planned treatment interruption arm or continuous ART arm. This specimen consisted of CD45RA+ CD4+ T cells from PBMCs, pooled from several time points, obtained from a donor given antiretroviral therapy, either interrupted or continuous. The subset: naive CD4+ CD45RA+ CD45RO- T cells. The clonotype comes from a pool of human donors with HIV. The rearrangement links TRBV3-1 to TRBJ2-5, with TRBD1 as a possible D gene (6 bases). The CDR3 DNA reads as TGTGCCAGCAGCTTCCGGGACATCCAAGACACCCAGTACTTT. Its protein is CASSFRDIQDTQYF.